These 30 T cell receptor beta chains were sequenced from one sample in a study of human T cells and chemical hapten exposure. Whole blood that had not been fractionated was the source of extracted total RNA. Attachment of unique molecular identifiers to individual cDNA molecules was performed in the library. TCRdb reanalysed the reads using MiXCR and keeps one entry per CDR3 protein. The repertoire holds about 120,000 distinct CDR3 sequences, less than 10% seen once, with roughly 1.5% in the top ten. Input material: whole blood. The receptors here all came from a human donor in good health. Some clones in this sample may be carry-over from other donors' samples.

This chain uses TRBV6-6 with TRBJ2-1; the match to TRBD1 covers 8 bases. V shed 2 bases and J 8 bases; nucleotides not matched to a gene: 8. Germline V CDR1 and CDR2: MNHNY, SVGAGI (reference sequence). CDR3 length: 15 residues. Written as DNA, the CDR3 is TGTGCCAGCAGTTACCCGCAGGGGGCGCAAGATGAGCAGTTCTTC. It specifies CASSYPQGAQDEQFF.

The V call is TRBV7-2, the J call TRBJ2-7; 8 bases line up with TRBD1. Unmatched junction bases numbered 4, after V lost 0 bases and J lost 3 bases. Germline V gene lookup returns CDR1 SGHTA and CDR2 FQGNSA. This CDR3 spans 15 amino acids. Here the CDR3 reads CASSLAPGQGYEQYF. In DNA form, the CDR3 reads TGTGCCAGCAGCTTAGCCCCAGGACAGGGCTACGAGCAGTACTTC.

This clonotype was observed many times. This rearrangement joins TRBV29-1 to TRBJ2-3; D not certain. CDR3 length equals 11 residues. CDR1 is SQVTM and CDR2 is ANQGSEA in the germline V gene. V was trimmed by 3 bases and J by 4 bases, leaving 5 bases between them. CDR3 sequence reads: CSVDSSDTQYF. The CDR3 nucleotides read TGCAGCGTTGATAGCTCAGATACGCAGTATTTT.

This clonotype has at least ten counts. V is TRBV30 and J is TRBJ1-5; possibly TRBD1 for D (5 bases). V dropped 0 bases and J dropped 5 bases, with 8 bases sitting between them. CDR3 length: 13 residues. Germline CDR1 is GTSNPN and CDR2 is SVGIG (reference sequence). This CDR3 is CAWSVQTDQPQHF. The CDR3 nucleotides read TGTGCCTGGAGTGTACAGACAGATCAGCCCCAGCATTTT. Full variable domain (remainder filled in from reference TRBV30 and TRBJ1-5): SQTIHQWPATLVQPVGSPLSLECTVEGTSNPNLYWYRQAAGRGLQLLFYSVGIGQISSEVPQNLSASRPQDRQFILSSKKLLLSDSGFYLCAWSVQTDQPQHFGDGTRLSIL.

This clonotype was seen only a few times. The rearrangement joins TRBV19 to TRBJ1-2; 9 bases map to TRBD1. V shed 6 bases, J shed 4 bases, and the junction held 6 bases outside the gene matches. Germline CDR1 LNHDA, CDR2 SQIVND (reference sequence). This CDR3 region has 14 residues. The CDR3 here is CASRSGTGTYGYTF. DNA for the CDR3: TGTGCCAGTAGGTCCGGGACAGGGACCTATGGCTACACCTTC.

In this sample, this clonotype turned up a few times. This sequence joins TRBV7-9 and TRBJ2-1; tentatively, D is TRBD1 (6 bases). Germline CDR1 reads SEHNR; CDR2 reads FQNEAQ (reference sequence). V lost 6 bases to trimming and J lost 6 bases, with 30 bases between them. This CDR3 spans 19 amino acids. The DNA for the CDR3 is TGTGCCAGCAGAATAGACATGGTAAAAGGGGACAATGGAGGCAATGAGCAGTTCTTC. The encoded protein is CASRIDMVKGDNGGNEQFF.

This clonotype was detected ten times or more. The CDR3 nucleotides read TGTGCCAGCGACAGGGGAATTCCCTACGAGCAGTACTTC. Translating gives CASDRGIPYEQYF. This chain links TRBV28 with TRBJ2-7; TRBD1 matches 8 bases. In germline, CDR1 is MDHEN, CDR2 SYDVKM. The CDR3 extends over 13 amino acids. Trimming at V came to 8 bases and at J to 2 bases, leaving 5 bases not matched to a gene.

This chain joins TRBV6-5 and TRBJ2-7; 7 bases match TRBD1. Losses at the gene ends were 0 bases for V and 3 bases for J; bases not matched to a gene: 5. CDR3 length: 15 residues. Germline CDR1 reads MNHEY; CDR2 reads SVGAGI. The CDR3, as DNA: TGTGCCAGCAGTTACTCCCGACAGGGTGGCTACGAGCAGTACTTC. Residues: CASSYSRQGGYEQYF.

The chain recombines TRBV29-1 with TRBJ2-4; D might be TRBD2 (5 bases). The germline V and J ends were trimmed by 1 base and 11 bases, with 15 bases remaining between them. CDR3 length equals 13 residues. Germline-derived CDR1 and CDR2 are SQVTM and ANQGSEA. CDR3 in amino acids: CSVEARTVGVQYF. DNA of the CDR3: TGCAGCGTTGAAGCTCGGACTGTAGGCGTTCAGTACTTC.

This clonotype was seen more than once but under ten times. This rearrangement joins TRBV18 to TRBJ2-7; D not resolved. V lost 3 bases and J lost 5, with 14 bases in between. The CDR3 runs 14 residues. Germline CDR1 reads KGHSH; CDR2 reads LQKENI. The CDR3 nucleotides read TGTGCCAGCTCACCGGATCTAGGAGCCCACGAGCAGTACTTC. Protein sequence: CASSPDLGAHEQYF.

This clonotype came up a few times. The chain recombines TRBV7-6 with TRBJ1-4, with D perhaps TRBD1 (5 bases). The germline V gene encodes CDR1 SGHVS and CDR2 FNYEAQ. Trimming took 0 bases from V and 0 from J, leaving 14 bases between them. CDR3 size: 18 residues. The CDR3 region is CASSLAFDRSATNEKLFF. CDR3 nucleotide sequence: TGTGCCAGCAGCTTAGCGTTTGACAGATCTGCAACTAATGAAAAACTGTTTTTT.

The rearrangement links TRBV6-9 to TRBJ2-5, with D tentatively TRBD2 (5 bases). With 5 bases removed from V and 7 bases from J, the gap between germline ends came to 14 bases. The CDR3 has 13 amino acids. CDR1 and CDR2 from the germline V gene are MNHGY and SVAAGI. CDR3 in DNA: TGTGCCAGCAGTCCAGGACCCGGAGGGACCCAGTACTTC. Its translation: CASSPGPGGTQYF.

The V gene is TRBV7-8, the J gene TRBJ2-7; 7 nucleotides match TRBD1. Trimming took 5 bases from V and 0 from J; bases not matched to a gene: 10. The CDR3 runs to 16 residues. Germline-derived CDR1 and CDR2 are SGHVS and FQNEAQ. The CDR3: CASSLRQGLTSYEQYF. CDR3 DNA: TGTGCCAGCAGCCTTCGACAGGGCCTCACCTCCTACGAGCAGTACTTC.

At least ten counts were recorded for this clonotype. The chain uses TRBV29-1 and TRBJ1-1; D possibly corresponds to TRBD1 (5 bases). The CDR3 loop spans 15 amino acids. CDR1 SQVTM and CDR2 ANQGSEA come from the germline V gene. V was shortened by 7 bases and J by 3 bases, with 21 bases between the two germline ends. The CDR3 loop is CSAQGTHGADTEAFF. For the CDR3, the DNA is TGCAGCGCTCAAGGGACTCACGGGGCAGACACTGAAGCTTTCTTT.

V and J are TRBV6-1 and TRBJ2-2, with 8 positions matching TRBD1. Germline V gene sequence: CDR1 MNHNS, CDR2 SASEGT. J gave up 4 bases and V 7 bases, and 11 bases lay outside the gene matches. This CDR3 has 16 residues. CDR3 DNA: TGTGCCAGCATAGCACCCCAGGGGGCTTTCACCGGGGAGCTGTTTTTT. Residues: CASIAPQGAFTGELFF.

The rearrangement uses TRBV5-1 and TRBJ2-2; possibly TRBD1 for D (6 bases). This CDR3 comprises 16 residues. The V gene's germline CDR1 is SGHRS and CDR2 YFSETQ. Trimming removed 5 bases at V and 6 bases at J, with 20 bases between. As DNA, the CDR3 is TGCGCCAGCAGAATTGGGCCCGGGACATCCCCCGGGGAGCTGTTTTTT. Its protein product is CASRIGPGTSPGELFF.

The gene calls are TRBV20-1 and TRBJ2-7; D is ambiguous. The CDR3 runs to 13 residues. Per germline, CDR1 DFQATT and CDR2 SNEGSKA (reference sequence). Between the trimmed V and J ends, which lost 3 bases and 0 bases, there was a span of 9 bases. The CDR3 sequence is CSAREGRSYEQYF. The DNA of the CDR3 is TGCAGTGCTAGGGAAGGACGCTCCTACGAGCAGTACTTC.

The gene calls are TRBV6-2 or TRBV6-3 and TRBJ2-2; the D gene is possibly TRBD1 (6 bases). Germline assignment: CDR1 MNHEY and CDR2 SVGEGT. This CDR3 is 16 amino acids long. Trimming took 4 bases from V and 7 from J, leaving 19 bases between them. The CDR3 nucleotides read TGTGCCAGCAGTTGGGGGCAGTCCTCCAGCGTCGGGGAGCTGTTTTTT. Amino acids: CASSWGQSSSVGELFF.

There are many counts of this clonotype. V is TRBV7-9 and J is TRBJ1-1, with D possibly being TRBD1 (5 bases). Germline CDR1 and CDR2: SEHNR and FQNEAQ (reference sequence). The CDR3 has 13 amino acids. V dropped 3 bases and J dropped 7 bases, with 12 bases sitting between them. The CDR3 here is CASSFPGTLEAFF. The CDR3, as DNA: TGTGCCAGCAGCTTCCCAGGGACCCTTGAAGCTTTCTTT.

V is TRBV6-5 and J is TRBJ2-3, with D possibly being TRBD1 (6 bases). Germline V gene sequence: CDR1 MNHEY, CDR2 SVGAGI. Between the trimmed V and J ends, which lost 2 bases and 0 bases, there was a span of 12 bases. The length of the CDR3 is 16 residues. The CDR3 reads CASSYGQFASTDTQYF. DNA for the CDR3: TGTGCCAGCAGTTACGGACAGTTCGCTAGCACAGATACGCAGTATTTT.

This clonotype has just a few counts. This rearrangement joins TRBV13 to TRBJ2-3; D not resolved. Germline CDR1 is PRHDT and CDR2 is FYEKMQ (reference sequence). V was clipped by 1 base and J by 0 bases, with 8 bases between them. CDR3 length: 15 residues. This CDR3 reads CASSLVSTSTDTQYF. In DNA form, the CDR3 reads TGTGCCAGCAGCTTAGTAAGCACTAGCACAGATACGCAGTATTTT. The variable domain in full, completed from reference TRBV13 and TRBJ2-3, reads AAGVIQSPRHLIKEKRETATLKCYPIPRHDTVYWYQQGPGQDPQFLISFYEKMQSDKGSIPDRFSAQQFSDYHSELNMSSLELGDSALYFCASSLVSTSTDTQYFGPGTRLTVL.

This clonotype came up a few times. V usage is TRBV25-1 and J usage is TRBJ1-6; the D is unclear. Looked up from germline, CDR1 is MGHDK and CDR2 is SYGVNS. The V end lost 8 bases, the J end lost 7 bases, and 6 bases lay between the germline ends. This CDR3 has 11 amino acids. For the CDR3, the DNA is TGTGCCAGCGGTACAAATTCACCCCTCCACTTT. Translation gives CASGTNSPLHF.

V gene TRBV18 combines with J gene TRBJ2-1, with 12 nucleotides matching TRBD2. The CDR3 sequence is 16 residues long. J gave up 12 bases and V 0 bases, and 9 bases lay outside the gene matches. Germline loops: CDR1 KGHSH, CDR2 LQKENI. CDR3 loop: CASSPPGTSGPQGQFF. CDR3 nucleotide sequence: TGTGCCAGCTCACCACCAGGGACTAGCGGGCCCCAGGGGCAGTTCTTC.

This clonotype was detected only a few times. This sequence joins TRBV24-1 and TRBJ2-6, with D unclear. The CDR3 totals 16 residues. Germline CDR1 reads KGHDR; CDR2 reads SFDVKD. The V gene lost 3 bases and the J gene lost 0 bases, with 8 bases spanning the gap. CDR3 sequence reads: CATSDGRSSGANVLTF. CDR3 in DNA: TGTGCCACCAGTGATGGCAGGAGCTCTGGGGCCAACGTCCTGACTTTC.

This clonotype was observed a few times. The V call is TRBV5-4, the J call TRBJ2-2; the D is unclear. CDR1 is SGHNT, CDR2 YYREEE, per germline (reference sequence). The CDR3 contains 14 residues. Trimming took off 1 base at V and 0 bases at J, with 4 bases between the two ends. Here the CDR3 DNA reads TGTGCCAGCAGCTTGATAGCGAACACCGGGGAGCTGTTTTTT. Protein: CASSLIANTGELFF.

This clonotype has ten or more counts. The chain has TRBV20-1 and TRBJ1-3; 9 nucleotides agree with TRBD1. V lost 3 bases to trimming and J lost 3 bases; unmatched junction nucleotides: 12. Germline CDR1 DFQATT, CDR2 SNEGSKA (reference sequence). The CDR3 has 17 amino acids. CDR3 amino acids: CSASRMDRGGGGNTIYF. The DNA of the CDR3 is TGCAGTGCTAGCCGAATGGACAGGGGCGGCGGTGGAAACACCATATATTTT.

This clonotype was recorded a few times. The J gene is TRBJ1-5, the V gene TRBV20-1, with 10 bases identical to TRBD1. The germline V gene encodes CDR1 DFQATT and CDR2 SNEGSKA (reference sequence). The V and J ends lost 4 bases and 0 bases, in that order; junction bases with no gene match: 6. CDR3 length: 16 amino acids. CDR3: CSATGTGEYSNQPQHF. As DNA, the CDR3 is TGCAGTGCTACCGGGACAGGGGAGTATAGCAATCAGCCCCAGCATTTT.

At least ten counts were recorded for this clonotype. The chain is built from TRBV5-1 and TRBJ1-5, with D uncertain. This CDR3 is built from 13 residues. V was pared by 1 base and J by 5 bases, with 7 bases between. The germline gives CDR1 SGHRS, CDR2 YFSETQ. The CDR3 DNA sequence: TGCGCCAGCAGCTTGACGGCAGATCAGCCCCAGCATTTT. Its translation: CASSLTADQPQHF.

The rearrangement links TRBV20-1 to TRBJ2-1, with 14 bases aligning to TRBD2. The V gene's germline CDR1 is DFQATT and CDR2 SNEGSKA (reference sequence). The CDR3 covers 14 residues. V was pared by 3 bases and J by 9 bases, with 4 bases of the junction left unmatched. CDR3 coding DNA: TGCAGTGCTAGGGGACTAGCGGGAGAGGGTGAGCAGTTCTTC. This gives the protein CSARGLAGEGEQFF.

This clonotype was counted only a few times. This sequence joins TRBV12-3 or TRBV12-4 and TRBJ2-2; 10 nucleotides agree with TRBD1. J was trimmed by 4 bases and V by 8 bases; bases with no gene match: 4. This CDR3 region has 14 residues. The CDR3 here is CASGTGVVTGELFF. CDR3 coding DNA: TGTGCCAGCGGGACAGGGGTAGTCACCGGGGAGCTGTTTTTT.